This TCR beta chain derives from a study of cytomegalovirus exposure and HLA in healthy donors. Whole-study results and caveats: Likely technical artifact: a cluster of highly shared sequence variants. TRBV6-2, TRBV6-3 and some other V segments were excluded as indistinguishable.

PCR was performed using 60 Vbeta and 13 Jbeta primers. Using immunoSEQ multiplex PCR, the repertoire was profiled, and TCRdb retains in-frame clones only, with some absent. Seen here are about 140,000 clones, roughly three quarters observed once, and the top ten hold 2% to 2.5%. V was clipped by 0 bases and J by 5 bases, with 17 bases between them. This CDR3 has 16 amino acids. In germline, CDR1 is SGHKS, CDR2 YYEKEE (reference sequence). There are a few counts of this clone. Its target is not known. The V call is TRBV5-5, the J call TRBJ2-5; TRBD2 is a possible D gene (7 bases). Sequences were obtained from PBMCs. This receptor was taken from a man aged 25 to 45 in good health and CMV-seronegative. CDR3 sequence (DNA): TGTGCCAGCAGCTTGGGTCCGGGGGGCGCCTGGGAGACCCAGTACTTC. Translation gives CASSLGPGGAWETQYF.